A single sample is the source of the 20 T cell receptor beta chains below, sequenced in a study of T cells in localized non-small cell lung cancer. Sequenced by immunoSEQ multiplex PCR; TCRdb stores in-frame clones only, minus some. The sample lists a few thousand clones, around 50% occurring once. The sequencing used lymph node tissue, collected before any cancer treatment. These receptors all stem from a woman aged 18-55 years with stage I lung adenocarcinoma.

The rearrangement uses TRBV15 and TRBJ2-7; no clear D gene. CDR3 length equals 14 residues. Germline assignment: CDR1 LNHNV and CDR2 YYDKDF (reference sequence). The V and J ends lost 5 bases and 0 bases respectively, with 11 bases between them. The CDR3 DNA sequence: TGTGCCACCAGCTCGTCACTAAGCTCCTACGAGCAGTACTTC. Its protein product is CATSSSLSSYEQYF.

This rearrangement joins TRBV30 to TRBJ1-1; D is perhaps TRBD1 (5 bases). There are 15 residues in the CDR3. The germline V gene encodes CDR1 GTSNPN and CDR2 SVGIG (reference sequence). The V gene lost 4 bases and the J gene lost 1 base, with 16 bases spanning the gap. The chain's CDR3 is CAWKHPGSWNTEAFF. CDR3 nucleotide sequence: TGTGCCTGGAAACATCCAGGGAGTTGGAACACTGAAGCTTTCTTT.

This clone was found a few times. J is TRBJ2-7 and V is TRBV11-3, with 11 bases that match TRBD2. V trimming: 3 bases; J trimming: 6 bases; junction bases outside the gene matches: 4. CDR3 size: 14 residues. Germline V lookup: CDR1 SGHNT, CDR2 YENEEA. The CDR3 DNA reads as TGTGCCAGCAGCTTCGGGACTAGCGGAGGCGAGCAGTACTTC. Its translation: CASSFGTSGGEQYF.

The rearrangement uses TRBV10-2 and TRBJ2-7, with unresolved D. V was shortened by 0 bases and J by 2 bases, with 8 bases between the two germline ends. Germline V gene sequence: CDR1 WSHSY, CDR2 SAAADI. The length of the CDR3 is 14 residues. This CDR3 reads CASSESALAYEQYF. In nucleotides, the CDR3 is TGCGCCAGCAGTGAGTCGGCCCTAGCCTACGAGCAGTACTTC.

The genes are TRBV14 and TRBJ2-3; tentatively, D is TRBD2 (6 bases). Per the germline V gene, CDR1 is SGHDN and CDR2 is FVKESK. This CDR3 spans 17 amino acids. With 0 bases removed from V and 0 bases from J, the gap between germline ends came to 13 bases. DNA of the CDR3: TGTGCCAGCAGCCAAGAGACTAGGAAAGCTAGCACAGATACGCAGTATTTT. As protein: CASSQETRKASTDTQYF.

The chain recombines TRBV19 with TRBJ2-3, with a weak D call TRBD2 (6 bases). With 4 bases removed from V and 5 bases from J, the gap between germline ends came to 10 bases. This CDR3 is 13 amino acids long. Per germline, CDR1 LNHDA and CDR2 SQIVND (reference sequence). CDR3 sequence: CASSKGAGDTQYF. The CDR3, as DNA: TGTGCCAGTAGTAAAGGAGCGGGAGATACGCAGTATTTT.

J is TRBJ1-4 and V is TRBV29-1, with D maybe TRBD1 (6 bases). Trimming shortened V by 7 bases and J by 0 bases, and 9 bases separated the two germline ends. This CDR3 is built from 13 residues. The germline CDR1 and CDR2 sequences are SQVTM and ANQGSEA. This CDR3 is CSGTEATNEKLFF. CDR3 in DNA: TGCAGCGGGACAGAAGCAACTAATGAAAAACTGTTTTTT.

This chain links TRBV6-8 with TRBJ1-3; perhaps TRBD1 as D (5 bases). This CDR3 region has 17 residues. V shed 9 bases and J shed 0 bases, with 21 bases lying between them. Germline V lookup: CDR1 MNHGY, CDR2 SAAAGT. The CDR3 DNA reads as TGTGCCAGTTTGAATTACCCGGGACTGAGCTCTGGAAACACCATATATTTT. It encodes CASLNYPGLSSGNTIYF.

Turning to this clone: At one end, the junction sequence differs from germline, possibly due to a read error. The chain couples TRBV11-3 to TRBJ1-5; 7 bases line up with TRBD1. The length of the CDR3 is 14 residues. CDR1 SGHNT and CDR2 YENEEA come from the germline V gene. The CDR3 nucleotides are TGTGCCAGCAGCCAAGGGACAGATTATCAGTCCCAGCATTTT. Protein sequence: CASSQGTDYQSQHF.

The chain recombines TRBV19 with TRBJ1-1, with D possibly TRBD1 on 6 matching bases. Germline V CDR1 and CDR2: LNHDA, SQIVND (reference sequence). Deletions cut 1 base from V and 10 bases from J, with 10 bases between. The length of the CDR3 is 12 residues. CDR3 region: CASSIAGAAAFF. The CDR3 coding sequence is TGTGCCAGTAGTATAGCGGGGGCGGCAGCTTTCTTT.

The chain uses TRBV7-1 and TRBJ2-2; TRBD1 might be the D (7 bases). TRBV7-1 is an ORF for which the function is uncertain. The germline V and J ends were trimmed by 5 bases and 6 bases, with 13 bases remaining between them. The CDR3 is 14 amino acids. CDR3 region: CASSLGGGPGELFF. The CDR3, as DNA: TGTGCCAGCAGCCTTGGAGGGGGCCCCGGGGAGCTGTTTTTT.

V is TRBV29-1 and J is TRBJ2-1, with 9 bases fitting TRBD2. Trimming removed 6 bases from V and 4 bases from J; junction bases left unmatched: 7. Germline-derived CDR1 and CDR2 are SQVTM and ANQGSEA. The CDR3 extends over 14 amino acids. The CDR3: CSVRDSGRYNEQFF. DNA of the CDR3: TGCAGCGTCCGTGACAGCGGGAGGTACAATGAGCAGTTCTTC.

The genes are TRBV4-1 and TRBJ2-3; possible D gene TRBD2, 6 bases. Between the trimmed V and J ends, which lost 0 bases and 3 bases, there was a span of 7 bases. In germline, CDR1 is MGHRA, CDR2 YSYEKL. The CDR3 is made up of 14 amino acids. The CDR3 here is CASSQDGGTDTQYF. As DNA, the CDR3 is TGCGCCAGCAGCCAAGATGGGGGGACAGATACGCAGTATTTT.

This clone was observed once. This chain uses TRBV19 with TRBJ1-5; 7 bases agree with TRBD1. Per the germline V gene, CDR1 is LNHDA and CDR2 is SQIVND (reference sequence). CDR3 length: 13 residues. The trim removed 4 bases at V and 7 bases at J, leaving 4 bases unmatched. CDR3 sequence (DNA): TGTGCCAGTAGTAGAGACAGGGAGCAGCCCCAGCATTTT. Translating it yields CASSRDREQPQHF.

CDR3 nucleotide sequence: TGTGCCAGCAGCTTAGAACGCGAGGCTGGAAACACCATATATTTT. Its protein is CASSLEREAGNTIYF. This rearrangement joins TRBV11-3 to TRBJ1-3; D gene uncertain. This CDR3 region has 15 residues. Trimming left V 0 bases short and J 2 bases short, with 8 bases between. Germline CDR1 is SGHNT and CDR2 is YENEEA.

This clone was seen only a few times. CDR3 coding DNA: TGTGCCAGCAGCTCACACCGGGACGGCTACGAGCAGTACTTC. It encodes CASSSHRDGYEQYF. This chain connects TRBV11-3 to TRBJ2-7; D could derive from TRBD1 or TRBD2 (5 bases each). The CDR3 is 14 amino acids. V gave up 4 bases and J gave up 3 bases, with 13 bases separating them. Germline values: CDR1 SGHNT, CDR2 YENEEA.

The rearrangement joins TRBV30 to TRBJ1-1; D is unresolved. Germline V lookup: CDR1 GTSNPN, CDR2 SVGIG (reference sequence). CDR3 size: 13 residues. V was clipped by 4 bases and J by 3 bases, with 12 bases between them. The CDR3 coding sequence is TGTGCCTGGAATCCGGGTTTGGACACTGAAGCTTTCTTT. Protein sequence: CAWNPGLDTEAFF. The complete variable domain, with remaining parts taken from reference TRBV30 and TRBJ1-1, reads SQTIHQWPATLVQPVGSPLSLECTVEGTSNPNLYWYRQAAGRGLQLLFYSVGIGQISSEVPQNLSASRPQDRQFILSSKKLLLSDSGFYLCAWNPGLDTEAFFGQGTRLTVV.

The gene calls are TRBV10-2 and TRBJ1-5, with D possibly TRBD1 on 6 matching bases. Germline loops: CDR1 WSHSY, CDR2 SAAADI. V was clipped by 0 bases and J by 4 bases, with 7 bases between them. The CDR3 runs to 14 residues. The CDR3 bases are TGCGCCAGCAGTGAGTCGAGGGGGAATCAGCCCCAGCATTTT. Translated: CASSESRGNQPQHF.

The V gene is TRBV28, the J gene TRBJ2-1; 13 bases are shared with TRBD2. V was pared by 5 bases and J by 8 bases, with 6 bases of the junction left unmatched. Germline V CDR1 and CDR2: MDHEN, SYDVKM. The CDR3 sequence is 15 residues long. The DNA of the CDR3 is TGTGCCAGCAGTACCGGACTAGCGGGAGCGGATGAGCAGTTCTTC. It is translated as CASSTGLAGADEQFF.

V gene TRBV29-1 combines with J gene TRBJ1-1; D gene ambiguous. The V end lost 6 bases, the J end lost 2 bases, and 13 bases lay between the germline ends. The CDR3 is 13 amino acids. CDR1 and CDR2 (germline): SQVTM, ANQGSEA. This CDR3 reads CSVSPTPNTEAFF. In DNA, the CDR3 is TGCAGCGTCTCCCCAACACCTAACACTGAAGCTTTCTTT.